This T cell receptor (beta chain) is drawn from a study of vaccination and CD4 T cells after COVID-19 (dated by TCRdb to between 2021 and 2022). As for the study more broadly: Convalescent patients had a positive SARS-CoV-2 result on nasal swab PCR, and of these patients, about ten had mild disease and one had severe disease. The time from the second vaccine dose to post-vaccine blood sampling had a median of roughly 70 days and ranged from about 12 to 250 days. Participants received two doses of either the Pfizer-BioNTech BNT162b2 vaccine (n=8) or the Moderna mRNA-1273 vaccine (n=2). The cultures were stimulated with overlapping spike peptide pools from SARS-CoV-2 and from the common cold coronaviruses HCoV-NL63, HCoV-OC43 and HCoV-229E. The convalescent cohort comprised six males and four females, including two Hispanic individuals, seven Caucasians, two Asians and one multiracial person. The spike-specific CD4+ TCR repertoire was compared before and after mRNA vaccination in over 9 COVID-19 convalescent patients and a handful of infection-naive healthy vaccine recipients. Post-COVID blood samples from convalescent patients were collected a median of roughly 100 days after diagnosis, with a range of about 35 to 161 days. In control cultures, a CEFX viral epitope pool was used as positive control, an HIV-1 Nef peptide pool was used as negative control, or no peptide was added. What the research found in general, with its limitations: Only a relatively small number of convalescent patients were included in the study, and early timepoints following natural infection were not analyzed. The median count of SARS-CoV-2-reactive clonotypes went up from 20 to 25 after infection to some 38 after vaccination, although the change was not significant. Of the vaccine-specific clones in convalescent patients, 304 of 307, or nearly all, reacted only to SARS-CoV-2 spike and did not cross-react with common cold coronaviruses. Among convalescent patients, a median around 83% of the SARS-CoV-2-reactive clones seen after vaccination appeared only after vaccination, which suggests priming specific to the vaccine.

Including the terminal cysteine and phenylalanine, the CDR3 comprises 13 residues. Only the CDR3 DNA is retained, 39 bases long and in frame from the first base. The germline V gene encodes CDR1 SGHAT and CDR2 FQNNGV. Trimming takes 8 bases from V and 2 bases from J, and the germline ends sit 13 bases apart. To prepare the library, PCR was applied. At the Johns Hopkins FTIC core, DNA from the cultured CD4+ T cells underwent TCR sequencing with the Oncomine TCR Beta short-read assay. Genomic DNA was extracted from the cultured CD4+ T cells with the QIAamp micro DNA kit. Oncomine TCR Beta libraries from cultured CD4+ T cells were pooled using unique dual indexes and sequenced on an Illumina iSeq 100. The study's own analysis went as follows. Non-productive sequences were filtered out, and CDR3s that did not start with C, did not end with F or W, or were shorter than 7 amino acids were discarded. The MANAFEST web application identified antigen-specific clonotypes by comparing peptide-stimulated wells against reference wells and other culture wells. An FDR below 0.05, an odds ratio above 5, and a productive frequency above 0.1% in at least two of three replicate wells were required for clones to be considered positive. A clonotype was classed as cross-reactive if the clonotype showed significant expansion both in SARS-CoV-2 spike wells and in at least one common cold coronavirus spike condition. Levenshtein distances (stringdist) and unrooted phylogenetic trees (ape) in R version 3.6.1 were used to assess CDR3 homology. TCRdb applied fastp at Q25 and MiXCR to the public reads, then kept only in-frame beta chains. Each entry is one CDR3 protein sequence, shown with its most common DNA and genes. TCRdb's processing, not the authors' own work, is the source of the V and J calls. Across this sample there are about 11,000 distinct CDR3 sequences, with 45% to 70% seen only once. Around 20% of the sample is in the top ten clones.

This specimen's treatment or condition label, per the study, means: roughly 11-day PBMC culture with coronavirus spike peptide pools or control peptides (ViraFEST assay). The ViraFEST assay was used in the study, in which antigen-specific T cells were expanded with peptide pools and expanded clonotypes were subsequently identified by TCR sequencing. The convalescent patients' positive SARS-CoV-2 PCR tests were from March to December 2020, which was before the Alpha, Beta and Delta variants emerged in the United States. Each well held about 2.2 million PBMCs cultured in IMDM containing approximately 5% human AB serum and 9 to 10 IU/ml IL-2, with about 9.4 ug/ml peptide pools added. On days 3 and 7, half of the culture medium was replaced with fresh IL-2-containing medium. After around 11 days of culture, CD4+ T cells were isolated by negative selection using the EasySep CD4+ T cell isolation kit. Ficoll-Paque Plus gradient centrifugation was used to isolate PBMCs from whole blood, and the isolated PBMCs were then either used fresh or cryopreserved at -140C. Each culture condition was generally run in triplicate wells.

For this clonotype: Its target antigen remains unknown. Base qualities were left out, and no much larger clone turns up one base away.

The TCR sequence derives from a human donor who had recovered from COVID-19. The sample comprised CD4+ T cells from blood, cultured in vitro. This sequence uses TRBV11-2 and TRBJ2-7; no D gene can be assigned with confidence. The encoded CDR3 is CASSMGGPYEQYF. The bases are TGTGCCAGCTCGATGGGCGGACCCTACGAGCAGTACTTC.